This is a list of T cell receptor beta chains from one sample in a study of T cells after yellow fever vaccination. One entry per CDR3 protein results from TCRdb running MiXCR on the 5' RACE reads. The table has about 580,000 distinct CDR3 sequences, about 15% seen once. Sequencing was performed on PBMCs, taken 5 days after the first yellow fever vaccination. Receptor source: a man aged 18 to 35 who received the YFV17D yellow fever vaccine. Both conserved end residues are part of each CDR3. The order of the fields is clone size, J gene, D gene, V gene, CDR3 DNA, CDR3 protein. The D gene is left open where the match is weak. Only part of the rows carry a size: once, few, many, or a class if the clone is expanded.

. | TRBJ2-5 | . | TRBV5-5 | TGTGCCAGCAGTCCACCGATCAGGGGCCGGGGTGGGACCCAGTACTTC | CASSPPIRGRGGTQYF
few | TRBJ1-2 | . | TRBV15 | TGTGCCACCAGTCAGGACAGTCTCTATGGCTACACCTTC | CATSQDSLYGYTF
few | TRBJ2-1 | TRBD2 | TRBV3-1 | TGTGCCAGCAGCCCCCTTAGCGGGTTCAGCCGCAATGAGCAGTTCTTC | CASSPLSGFSRNEQFF
. | TRBJ1-2 | . | TRBV28 | TGTGCCAGCACACCTGGGGGCGACTATGGCTACACCTTC | CASTPGGDYGYTF
few | TRBJ1-1 | . | TRBV9 | TGTGCCAGCAGCGTAGGAGCAGGGAATACTGAAGCTTTCTTT | CASSVGAGNTEAFF
few | TRBJ2-2 | . | TRBV11-2 | TGTGCCAGCAGCTTACTGCGGCCGAAAAACACCGGGGAGCTGTTTTTT | CASSLLRPKNTGELFF
. | TRBJ2-3 | . | TRBV5-1 | TGCGCCAGCAGCTCCCTCTTGCGTCTCCCTTCGGATACGCAGTATTTT | CASSSLLRLPSDTQYF
. | TRBJ1-5 | . | TRBV5-6 | TGTGCCAGCGGGCGTTTGGGTTCGAGCAATCAGCCCCAGCATTTT | CASGRLGSSNQPQHF
few | TRBJ2-1 | . | TRBV12-3/TRBV12-4 | TGTGCCAGCAGTCACACCGGGAAGGACTACAATGAGCAGTTCTTC | CASSHTGKDYNEQFF
. | TRBJ1-2 | . | TRBV21-1 | TGTGCCAGCAGCGCCTGGACAGGCCGATTCCCGAACTATGGCTACACCTTC | CASSAWTGRFPNYGYTF
few | TRBJ2-3 | . | TRBV5-1 | TGCGCCAGCAGCTTGGTCCGGGGTGGATCAGATACGCAGTATTTT | CASSLVRGGSDTQYF
few | TRBJ2-6 | TRBD1 | TRBV9 | TGTGCCAGCAGCGAGGCCCTGGGCAGGGGGAGCGCTGGGGCCAACGTCCTGACTTTC | CASSEALGRGSAGANVLTF
. | TRBJ1-4 | TRBD1 | TRBV4-1 | TGCGCCAGCAGCAGTGCCGGGACAGGGAATGAAAAACTGTTTTTT | CASSSAGTGNEKLFF
few | TRBJ2-5 | . | TRBV7-8 | TGTGCCAGCATTCGGGGGCGGGGTGAGACCCAGTACTTC | CASIRGRGETQYF
. | TRBJ2-2 | . | TRBV20-1 | TGCAGTGCTGGCAGGGGCGGGGAGCTGTTTTTT | CSAGRGGELFF
few | TRBJ1-2 | TRBD1 | TRBV6-1 | TGTGCCAGCACCGACCCCGACAGGGTGGGCTATGGCTACACCTTC | CASTDPDRVGYGYTF
few | TRBJ1-3 | . | TRBV7-9 | TGTGCCAGCAGCTTTCTGCAGTTTCAAGGAAACACCATATATTTT | CASSFLQFQGNTIYF
few | TRBJ1-6 | . | TRBV7-9 | TGTGCCAGCAGCTTACCCGGGGCCGGTTCACCCCTCCACTTT | CASSLPGAGSPLHF
few | TRBJ2-7 | . | TRBV5-8 | TGTGCCAGCAGCTTGGTACCGGGACAGCAGTACTTC | CASSLVPGQQYF
few | TRBJ2-7 | TRBD2 | TRBV2 | TGTGCCAGCAGTGATCGGACTAGCGTTTCCTACGAGCAGTACTTC | CASSDRTSVSYEQYF
few | TRBJ1-4 | TRBD1 | TRBV4-2 | TGTGCCAGCAGCCGGCGGGACAGGGATGAAAAACTGTTTTTT | CASSRRDRDEKLFF
. | TRBJ2-5 | . | TRBV28 | TGTGCCAGCAGTTTAGCCGGGCTACGCACCGTGGAGACCCAGTACTTC | CASSLAGLRTVETQYF
. | TRBJ2-1 | . | TRBV2 | TGTGCCAGCAGTGGACTAGGTCCTGGGTTCTTC | CASSGLGPGFF
. | TRBJ1-1 | TRBD1 | TRBV3-1 | TGTGCCAGCAGCCAAGACAGGGGGCACATGAACACTGAAGCTTTCTTT | CASSQDRGHMNTEAFF
few | TRBJ2-5 | TRBD2 | TRBV9 | TGTGCCAGCAGCGGCCCGGGACTAGCGGACCAAGAGACCCAGTACTTC | CASSGPGLADQETQYF
few | TRBJ2-1 | TRBD2 | TRBV7-9 | TGTGCCAGCAGCTCGTCGGGACTAGCGGGGGGAAGACTATACAATGAGCAGTTCTTC | CASSSSGLAGGRLYNEQFF
. | TRBJ2-1 | TRBD2 | TRBV20-1 | TGCAGTGCTAGTCCAGCGGGGGGGCGGAATGAGCAGTTCTTC | CSASPAGGRNEQFF
. | TRBJ2-1 | . | TRBV5-4 | TGTGCCAGCAGCTTGGACTCTCTTGTATACAATGAGCAGTTCTTC | CASSLDSLVYNEQFF
. | TRBJ1-6 | . | TRBV7-2 | TGTGCCAGCAGCTTAGCTCTTTTTTCACCCCTCCACTTT | CASSLALFSPLHF
few | TRBJ2-5 | TRBD1 | TRBV18 | TGTGCCAGCTCAACGATGGACAGGGAGCGGGAGACCCAGTACTTC | CASSTMDRERETQYF
few | TRBJ1-2 | TRBD1 | TRBV27 | TGTGCCAGCAGTTTAGACAGGGGTCGGGGCTACACCTTC | CASSLDRGRGYTF
. | TRBJ2-1 | . | TRBV3-1 | TGTACCAGCAGTCGAAGCTACAATGAGCAGTTCTTC | CTSSRSYNEQFF
few | TRBJ2-7 | . | TRBV6-1 | TGTGCCAGCAGAATCAGGATAAGCTCCTACGAGCAGTACTTC | CASRIRISSYEQYF
. | TRBJ2-3 | TRBD1 | TRBV12-3/TRBV12-4 | TGTGCCAGCAGTTTAGATCGGACAGGGGGCATTACAGATACGCAGTATTTT | CASSLDRTGGITDTQYF
few | TRBJ2-3 | . | TRBV4-3 | TGCGCCAGCAGCCAAACCCAGTTTCGAAGAGTGGATACGCAGTATTTT | CASSQTQFRRVDTQYF
few | TRBJ2-1 | TRBD2 | TRBV5-1 | TGCGCCAGCAGGGCTGCGGGGGTGAATGAGCAGTTCTTC | CASRAAGVNEQFF
. | TRBJ2-1 | TRBD1 | TRBV27 | TGTGCCAGCAGCGACAGGGCGGCCTACAATGAGCAGTTCTTC | CASSDRAAYNEQFF
. | TRBJ2-1 | . | TRBV20-1 | TGCAGTGCTCGGGTACGTCACAATGAGCAGTTCTTC | CSARVRHNEQFF
. | TRBJ2-5 | . | TRBV5-1 | TGCGCCAGCAGCTTCCGGGAGCCCGTACAAGAGACCCAGTACTTC | CASSFREPVQETQYF
few | TRBJ1-4 | TRBD1 | TRBV5-1 | TGCGCCAGCAGCCGGACAGGGGAAAAACTGTTTTTT | CASSRTGEKLFF
. | TRBJ2-1 | . | TRBV7-3 | TGTGCCAGCACCAGCGCGCCTACCCCCTACAATGAGCAGTTCTTC | CASTSAPTPYNEQFF
few | TRBJ2-2 | . | TRBV4-1 | TGCGCCAGCAGCCATCGGACCCTATCCGGGGTCAACACCGGGGAGCTGTTTTTT | CASSHRTLSGVNTGELFF
few | TRBJ2-5 | TRBD1 | TRBV6-1 | TGTGCCAGCAGTGGACAGGGCTTGTTGGAGACCCAGTACTTC | CASSGQGLLETQYF
few | TRBJ1-5 | . | TRBV9 | TGTGCCAGCAGCGTAGGCCAGGGAAATCAGCCCCAGCATTTT | CASSVGQGNQPQHF
few | TRBJ1-6 | . | TRBV2 | TGTGCCAGCGTACCCGGGGGTTATAATTCACCCCTCCACTTT | CASVPGGYNSPLHF
. | TRBJ2-6 | . | TRBV12-5 | TGTGCTAGTGGTTTCCTCCTGGGGGGCCGAAGCATAGTTGGGGCCAACGTCCTGACTTTC | CASGFLLGGRSIVGANVLTF